This T cell receptor (beta chain) was obtained from a study of cytomegalovirus exposure and HLA in healthy donors. Study-wide findings and caveats: A prior analysis recorded that most TCR beta V segments were productive about 87% or about 30% of the time.

About this clone: Antigen: not known.

The V segment lost 0 bases and the J segment 12 bases; nucleotides outside the gene matches: 8. The CDR3 is 15 amino acids. Germline V gives CDR1 MNHEY, CDR2 SVGAGI. Researchers ran the PCR with 60 Vbeta and 13 Jbeta primers. The assay was immunoSEQ multiplex PCR, and TCRdb's table has in-frame clones only and misses some. The sample holds some 120,000 clones, nearly 75% seen once. The sample was PBMCs. The genes are TRBV6-5 and TRBJ1-6; 7 positions agree with TRBD1. The sequence came from a man under 40 in good health and CMV-seropositive. The CDR3 DNA follows: TGTGCCAGCAGTTACTCCGGGACAGCGTATGGACCCCTCCACTTT. This encodes CASSYSGTAYGPLHF.